This passage covers 3 T cell receptor beta chains from one sample sequenced in a study of cytomegalovirus exposure and HLA in healthy donors. TCRdb's copy holds only in-frame clones and misses some; the assay was immunoSEQ multiplex PCR. The sample consists of 90,000 to 150,000 clones, roughly 90% of them appearing once. The sequenced sample consisted of PBMCs. The source is a woman under 30 in good health and CMV-seropositive.

This chain connects TRBV4-1 to TRBJ2-1, with D perhaps TRBD2 (6 bases). This CDR3 spans 17 amino acids. CDR1 and CDR2 from the germline V gene are MGHRA and YSYEKL. Trimming removed 4 bases from V and 3 bases from J, with 19 bases in between. The CDR3 here is CASSRATGTPNYNEQFF. The CDR3 bases are TGCGCCAGCAGCCGCGCTACCGGGACTCCGAACTACAATGAGCAGTTCTTC.

V and J are TRBV7-6 and TRBJ1-2, with D tentatively TRBD1 (5 bases). The CDR3 contains 16 residues. CDR1 is SGHVS, CDR2 FNYEAQ, per germline. The germline V and J ends were trimmed by 5 bases and 4 bases, with 20 bases remaining between them. Written as DNA, the CDR3 is TGTGCCAGCAGCCCCTCGGGGGGACCGGGGGGCTATGGCTACACCTTC. The encoded protein is CASSPSGGPGGYGYTF.

As to this clone: The junction differs from germline at one of its ends, possibly a read error. V is TRBV7-7 and J is TRBJ2-2; D gene unclear. CDR3 length: 14 residues. Germline CDR1 reads SSHAT; CDR2 reads FNYEAQ (reference sequence). Here the CDR3 DNA reads TGTGCTAGCAGCTTATCTCCAGACACCGGGGAGCTGTTTTTT. Translation: CASSLSPDTGELFF.